These 30 T cell receptor beta chains were sequenced from one sample in a study of T cells in Graves' hyperthyroidism and ophthalmopathy. Template material for amplifying TCR beta CDR3 regions consisted of RNA transcripts. Primed by the HTBI set, a first-round RT-PCR was run on the TCR CDR3. Via MiXCR, TCRdb re-called the multiplex PCR reads, giving one row per CDR3 protein. The data show approximately 560,000 distinct CDR3 sequences, 15% to 17% seen once. Sequences were obtained from blood. These receptors were obtained from a woman aged 25 to 39 with Graves' hyperthyroidism.

The V call is TRBV19, the J call TRBJ2-7; 7 bases map to TRBD1. The germline gives CDR1 LNHDA, CDR2 SQIVND (reference sequence). The trim removed 4 bases at V and 2 bases at J, leaving 5 bases unmatched. This CDR3 is built from 14 residues. This chain's CDR3 is CASSTQTGTYEQYF. The CDR3 bases are TGTGCCAGTAGTACTCAGACAGGGACCTACGAGCAGTACTTC.

This clonotype was picked up many times. The genes are TRBV12-3 or TRBV12-4 and TRBJ2-7; tentative D call: TRBD1 (5 bases). The CDR3 length is 12 residues. V was cut by 10 bases and J by 1 base, with 11 bases left in between. The CDR3 sequence: CATTDSSYEQYF. The CDR3 DNA sequence: TGTGCCACCACAGACAGTTCCTACGAGCAGTACTTC.

J is TRBJ2-1 and V is TRBV19; 9 nucleotides match TRBD2. The CDR3 is 13 residues long. Germline loops: CDR1 LNHDA, CDR2 SQIVND (reference sequence). V trimming: 7 bases; J trimming: 6 bases; junction bases outside the gene matches: 4. CDR3: CASIGTSLNEQFF. CDR3 DNA: TGTGCCAGTATTGGGACTAGCCTCAATGAGCAGTTCTTC. Complete variable domain (other parts from reference TRBV19 and TRBJ2-1): DGGITQSPKYLFRKEGQNVTLSCEQNLNHDAMYWYRQDPGQGLRLIYYSQIVNDFQKGDIAEGYSVSREKKESFPLTVTSAQKNPTAFYLCASIGTSLNEQFFGPGTRLTVL.

This clonotype was seen at least ten times. The rearrangement uses TRBV27 and TRBJ2-1, with 13 bases aligning to TRBD2. This CDR3 is 15 amino acids long. With 6 bases clipped from V and 9 bases from J, the junction kept 8 bases outside the gene matches. Germline CDR1 is MNHEY and CDR2 is SMNVEV (reference sequence). The CDR3 region has the DNA TGTGCCAGCAGCCTAACCGGGACTAGCGGGATTGAGCAGTTCTTC. Amino acids: CASSLTGTSGIEQFF.

This sequence joins TRBV7-9 and TRBJ1-1; 9 nucleotides match TRBD1. CDR3 length: 14 amino acids. Germline CDR1 and CDR2: SEHNR and FQNEAQ (reference sequence). With 8 bases clipped from V and 5 bases from J, the junction kept 9 bases outside the gene matches. CDR3 sequence: CASRLGTGMTEAFF. CDR3 sequence (DNA): TGTGCCAGCCGTCTGGGGACAGGGATGACTGAAGCTTTCTTT.

This clonotype was found many times. This sequence joins TRBV28 and TRBJ2-1; possible D gene TRBD1, 6 bases. Germline assignment: CDR1 MDHEN and CDR2 SYDVKM. This CDR3 has 13 residues. The V end lost 3 bases, the J end lost 6 bases, and 9 bases lay between the germline ends. The CDR3 region is CASSFGQTNEQFF. In DNA form, the CDR3 reads TGTGCCAGCAGTTTCGGACAGACCAATGAGCAGTTCTTC.

This clonotype was seen a handful of times. This chain links TRBV4-1 with TRBJ2-1, with D hard to call. The CDR3 consists of 11 residues. Germline CDR1 is MGHRA and CDR2 is YSYEKL. Trimming cost V 2 bases and J 8 bases, with 4 bases left between them. The CDR3 is CASSQSYEQFF. The CDR3 DNA reads TGCGCCAGCAGCCAAAGCTATGAGCAGTTCTTC.

There are many counts of this clonotype. The rearrangement uses TRBV6-6 and TRBJ1-4; D unclear. Germline CDR1 reads MNHNY; CDR2 reads SVGAGI (reference sequence). This CDR3 is built from 15 residues. Trimming pared 2 bases from V and 5 bases from J, leaving 12 bases between. For the CDR3, the DNA is TGTGCCAGCAGTTACCTCGGCGGGTTAAATGAAAAACTGTTTTTT. As protein: CASSYLGGLNEKLFF.

In its sample, this clonotype was seen many times. DNA of the CDR3: TGTGCCAGCAGGGGTCTCCACAATGAGCAGTTCTTC. Encoded protein: CASRGLHNEQFF. The chain joins TRBV27 to TRBJ2-1; D is unresolved. CDR3 length equals 12 residues. In germline, CDR1 is MNHEY, CDR2 SMNVEV (reference sequence). V was clipped by 6 bases and J by 5 bases, with 8 bases between them.

Concerning this clonotype itself: A much bigger clone sits one base away, suggesting this may be a read error. The V gene is TRBV20-1, the J gene TRBJ2-7; TRBD1 aligns across 8 bases. The CDR3 spans 13 residues. Germline V gene sequence: CDR1 DFQATT, CDR2 SNEGSKA (reference sequence). V dropped 7 bases and J dropped 7; count of bases not matched to a gene: 12. The CDR3: CSGLRTGLGEQYF. For the CDR3, the DNA is TGCAGTGGCCTCAGGACAGGGTTGGGAGAGCAGTACTTC.

The CDR3 nucleotides are TGTGCCACCCACGGGCTAGTTCTCGATGAGCAGTTCTTC. Amino acid sequence: CATHGLVLDEQFF. The chain joins TRBV19 to TRBJ2-1; D is ambiguous. The CDR3 is made up of 13 amino acids. Germline CDR1 LNHDA, CDR2 SQIVND (reference sequence). Between the trimmed V and J ends, which lost 10 bases and 8 bases, there was a span of 18 bases.

The rearrangement joins TRBV9 to TRBJ1-1; D is undetermined. The CDR3 runs 16 residues. Trimming cost V 1 base and J 0 bases, with 13 bases left between them. Germline V gives CDR1 SGDLS, CDR2 YYNGEE. Here the CDR3 reads CASSVFPSRLNTEAFF. CDR3 coding DNA: TGTGCCAGCAGCGTATTTCCTTCCCGGTTGAACACTGAAGCTTTCTTT.

The chain links TRBV24-1 to TRBJ2-7, with TRBD2 matching 13 bases. This CDR3 has 18 residues. V was pared by 1 base and J by 2 bases, with 7 bases of the junction left unmatched. Germline CDR1 KGHDR, CDR2 SFDVKD. The CDR3: CATSDFRIGTSGTYEQYF. CDR3 DNA sequence: TGTGCCACCAGTGATTTTCGAATAGGGACTAGCGGGACCTACGAGCAGTACTTC.

The V call is TRBV29-1, the J call TRBJ2-1; D not certain. The germline CDR1 and CDR2 sequences are SQVTM and ANQGSEA. The ends were cut back, 0 bases at V and 6 bases at J, with 9 bases in the middle. This CDR3 contains 13 residues. In nucleotides, the CDR3 is TGCAGCGTTGAAGAGGACCTCTTCAATGAGCAGTTCTTC. Protein: CSVEEDLFNEQFF.

This clonotype was seen a few times. The V gene is TRBV9, the J gene TRBJ1-2; D gene unclear. V lost 3 bases, J lost 4 bases, and 13 bases lay in between. This CDR3 has 14 amino acids. Germline lookup yields CDR1 SGDLS and CDR2 YYNGEE. In DNA, the CDR3 is TGTGCCAGCAGCGCATCGACCAACTCCTATGGCTACACCTTC. Residues: CASSASTNSYGYTF.

This clonotype was seen at least ten times. The CDR3 loop is CASSLWGLAGVHTGELFF. The DNA for the CDR3 is TGTGCCAGCAGCCTATGGGGACTAGCGGGAGTTCACACCGGGGAGCTGTTTTTT. The V call is TRBV3-1, the J call TRBJ2-2, with 14 bases matching TRBD2. V gave up 4 bases and J gave up 3 bases; unmatched junction bases: 7. This CDR3 is built from 18 residues. CDR1 and CDR2 from the germline V gene are LGHDT and YNNKEL (reference sequence).

This clonotype was observed at least ten times. The genes are TRBV7-9 and TRBJ2-3; 9 nucleotides agree with TRBD2. Unmatched junction bases numbered 14, after V lost 4 bases and J lost 3 bases. This CDR3 comprises 18 residues. Germline V gives CDR1 SEHNR, CDR2 FQNEAQ (reference sequence). This CDR3 is CASSYRGWREGNTDTQYF. In nucleotides, the CDR3 is TGTGCCAGCAGCTACCGTGGTTGGCGGGAGGGTAATACAGATACGCAGTATTTT.

The V and J genes are TRBV5-1 and TRBJ2-1; 16 bases align to TRBD2. From germline, CDR1 is SGHRS and CDR2 YFSETQ. The CDR3 loop spans 17 amino acids. With 1 base clipped from V and 10 bases from J, the junction kept 8 bases outside the gene matches. DNA of the CDR3: TGCGCCAGCAGCTTGTCGGGACTAGCGGGAGGGCCCCGGGAGCAGTTCTTC. Amino acids: CASSLSGLAGGPREQFF.

The chain links TRBV7-2 to TRBJ2-7; TRBD1 matches at 10 bases. The CDR3 sequence is 13 residues long. The J segment lost 5 bases and the V segment lost 9 bases, leaving 7 bases of the junction unmatched. Per the germline V gene, CDR1 is SGHTA and CDR2 is FQGNSA. The CDR3 region has the DNA TGTGCCAGTGACCGGGACAGGGGCCACGAGCAGTACTTC. Its translation: CASDRDRGHEQYF. Full variable domain (remainder filled in from reference TRBV7-2 and TRBJ2-7): GAGVSQSPSNKVTEKGKDVELRCDPISGHTALYWYRQSLGQGLEFLIYFQGNSAPDKSGLPSDRFSAERTGGSVSTLTIQRTQQEDSAVYLCASDRDRGHEQYFGPGTRLTVT.

This clonotype was counted ten times or more. The genes are TRBV6-2 or TRBV6-3 and TRBJ2-7; TRBD2 agrees at 10 bases. The germline V gene encodes CDR1 MNHEY and CDR2 SVGEGT. The CDR3 consists of 15 residues. The V and J ends lost 5 bases and 5 bases, in that order; junction bases with no gene match: 9. The CDR3 here is CASSNPGTSVHEQYF. The CDR3 region has the DNA TGTGCCAGCAGTAACCCCGGGACTAGCGTCCACGAGCAGTACTTC.

This clonotype was counted ten times or more. The genes are TRBV12-3 or TRBV12-4 and TRBJ1-4; 9 positions match TRBD1. The V and J ends lost 4 bases and 10 bases, in that order; junction bases with no gene match: 7. The CDR3 sequence is 14 residues long. CDR3 DNA: TGTGCCAGCAGTTCTTCCGGGACAGGGCCAAAACTGTTTTTT. Translating it yields CASSSSGTGPKLFF.

The chain uses TRBV3-1 and TRBJ2-1; D might be TRBD1 or TRBD2, each matching 5 bases. Germline V gene sequence: CDR1 LGHDT, CDR2 YNNKEL (reference sequence). V lost 8 bases and J lost 4, with 9 bases in between. The CDR3 runs to 12 residues. The CDR3 is CASGDPYNEQFF. The CDR3, as DNA: TGTGCCAGCGGGGACCCATACAATGAGCAGTTCTTC.

V and J are TRBV6-1 and TRBJ2-3, with D possibly being TRBD1 (6 bases). The CDR3 totals 12 residues. Germline CDR1 and CDR2: MNHNS and SASEGT. Between the trimmed V and J ends, which lost 4 bases and 11 bases, there was a span of 13 bases. CDR3 protein: CASSVHRVEQYF. CDR3 bases: TGTGCCAGCAGTGTCCACAGGGTGGAGCAGTATTTT.

This clonotype has a count of ten or more. This rearrangement joins TRBV3-1 to TRBJ2-5; D is unclear. Germline assignment: CDR1 LGHDT and CDR2 YNNKEL (reference sequence). This CDR3 is 13 amino acids long. The V gene lost 1 base and the J gene lost 2 bases, with 5 bases spanning the gap. The CDR3 here is CASSQGVQETQYF. In DNA, the CDR3 is TGTGCCAGCAGCCAAGGGGTACAAGAGACCCAGTACTTC.

V gene TRBV7-3 combines with J gene TRBJ2-3; TRBD2 matches 10 bases. Trimming at V came to 5 bases and at J to 4 bases, leaving 6 bases not matched to a gene. Germline loops: CDR1 SGHTA, CDR2 FQGTGA. CDR3 length equals 15 residues. In nucleotides, the CDR3 is TGTGCCAGCAGCCCCCAAGCGGGAGGGCCAGATACGCAGTATTTT. Translated, it gives CASSPQAGGPDTQYF.

This clonotype turned up a few times. The chain recombines TRBV30 with TRBJ2-3, with 16 bases identical to TRBD2. The germline V gene encodes CDR1 GTSNPN and CDR2 SVGIG (reference sequence). The CDR3 extends over 17 amino acids. The ends lost 5 bases at V and 0 bases at J; junction bases unmatched: 5. The CDR3 nucleotides are TGTGCCTGGGGGGGACTAGCGGGAGGGATGAGCACAGATACGCAGTATTTT. This gives the protein CAWGGLAGGMSTDTQYF.

J is TRBJ2-3 and V is TRBV6-1; D perhaps matches TRBD2 (6 bases). CDR1 and CDR2 (germline): MNHNS, SASEGT. V gave up 5 bases and J gave up 0 bases, with 18 bases separating them. This CDR3 spans 17 amino acids. Written as DNA, the CDR3 is TGTGCCAGCAGTACCGCCCGTACTAGCAGAAGCACAGATACGCAGTATTTT. Protein sequence: CASSTARTSRSTDTQYF.

Only a few counts were recorded for this clonotype. The CDR3 loop is CATSDYRQNEQFF. DNA of the CDR3: TGTGCCACCAGTGATTACAGGCAGAATGAGCAGTTCTTC. The chain is built from TRBV24-1 and TRBJ2-1; a weak D match, TRBD1 (5 bases). The CDR3 runs 13 residues. Deletions cut 2 bases from V and 7 bases from J, with 8 bases between. The germline gives CDR1 KGHDR, CDR2 SFDVKD.

With regard to this clonotype: A read error may be the cause here, since a much bigger clone is one base away. The chain joins TRBV30 to TRBJ2-2; D possibly matches TRBD1 or TRBD2 (6 bases each). Trimming took off 5 bases at V and 0 bases at J, with 10 bases between the two ends. CDR1 is GTSNPN, CDR2 SVGIG, per germline (reference sequence). The length of the CDR3 is 14 residues. The CDR3 protein is CAWGGGTNTGELFF. The CDR3, as DNA: TGTGCCTGGGGAGGGGGGACGAACACCGGGGAGCTGTTTTTT.

The V call is TRBV7-8, the J call TRBJ2-1, with 9 bases that match TRBD1. The V gene's germline CDR1 is SGHVS and CDR2 FQNEAQ. This CDR3 is 15 amino acids long. With V trimmed by 3 bases and J by 8 bases, 8 bases remained unmatched. CDR3 DNA: TGTGCCAGCAGCTTCCGGGACAGGGCTAGCGATGAGCAGTTCTTC. Residues: CASSFRDRASDEQFF.